Listed below are T cell receptor beta chains from one sample, sequenced in a study of blood T cell repertoires in COVID-19. The protocol was immunoSEQ multiplex PCR, while the TCRdb copy is restricted to in-frame clones and leaves out a portion. The sample carries fewer than 250,000 clones, 80% to 90% recorded once. The sample was PBMCs or T cells enriched from blood (not recorded which). All receptors come from a woman aged 45-65 years with acute COVID-19. Each CDR3 is given with its conserved first and last residue. The D gene is left open where the match is weak. The size entry is marked missing in some rows and otherwise reads once, few, many or a size class.

size	V	length	J	D	DNA	CDR3
NA	TRBV4-2	16	TRBJ2-7	TRBD1	TGTGCCAGCAGCAAACAGGGGGCGAGGGAGGGCCTCGAGCAGTACTTC	CASSKQGAREGLEQYF
NA	TRBV19	14	TRBJ2-7	TRBD2	TGTGCCAGTAGTCCGGGACTAGCGGATTACGAGCAGTACTTC	CASSPGLADYEQYF
NA	TRBV28	17	TRBJ1-2	TRBD1	TGTGCCAGCAGTCTCCCGGGACAGGGGGCTGGACTCTATGGCTACACCTTC	CASSLPGQGAGLYGYTF
NA	TRBV5-1	14	TRBJ1-2	TRBD1	TGCGCCAGCAGCTTGGAGGGGACAGGTCGTGGCTACACCTTC	CASSLEGTGRGYTF
NA	TRBV6-5	12	TRBJ1-1	TRBD1	TGTGCCAGCACCTATACGACAGGGGAAGCTTTCTTT	CASTYTTGEAFF
NA	TRBV28	15	TRBJ1-1	NA	TGTGCCAGCAGTTTATTCCAGGGCGGGGGCACTGAAGCTTTCTTT	CASSLFQGGGTEAFF
NA	TRBV9	14	TRBJ1-5	NA	TGTGCCAGCAGCGTAGACGGAGGGTATCAGCCCCAGCATTTT	CASSVDGGYQPQHF
once	TRBV14	15	TRBJ2-5	NA	TGTGCCAGCAGCCAAGGGGGAGCTAAGGCGGAGACCCAGTACTTC	CASSQGGAKAETQYF
NA	TRBV7-9	16	TRBJ2-1	TRBD2	TGTGCCAGCAGCTTGATTAGCGGGAGAGCGGATCATGAGCAGTTCTTC	CASSLISGRADHEQFF
NA	TRBV5-4	18	TRBJ2-1	TRBD1	TGTGCCAGCAGCCTCCCCCCGGGACAGGGGAGCTCCTACAATGAGCAGTTCTTC	CASSLPPGQGSSYNEQFF
once	TRBV7-8	16	TRBJ1-2	NA	TGTGCCAGCAGCTTAGTCCGGAGCGTAGCTAACTATGGCTACACCTTC	CASSLVRSVANYGYTF
NA	TRBV7-8	13	TRBJ1-1	TRBD1	TGTGCCAGCAGCTTAGCCCGACAGGGTGAAGCTTTCTTT	CASSLARQGEAFF
NA	TRBV4-1	15	TRBJ2-7	TRBD1	TGCGCCAGCAGCCAAGGACCGGGACAGGCCTACGAGCAGTACTTC	CASSQGPGQAYEQYF
NA	TRBV27	13	TRBJ2-7	NA	TGTGCCAGCAGCCAACGGACAACCTACGAGCAGTACTTC	CASSQRTTYEQYF
NA	TRBV3-1/TRBV3-2	14	TRBJ1-1	NA	TGTGCCAGCAGGTCAGGGGACGCGAACACTGAAGCTTTCTTT	CASRSGDANTEAFF
NA	TRBV27	14	TRBJ2-1	NA	TGTGCCAGCAGTTGGGGGAGGGGGGCGAATGAGCAGTTCTTC	CASSWGRGANEQFF
NA	TRBV7-2	16	TRBJ2-3	TRBD2	TGTGCCAGCAGCGGCACTAGCGGTGTTAGCACAGATACGCAGTATTTT	CASSGTSGVSTDTQYF
NA	TRBV19	16	TRBJ1-5	NA	TGTGCCAGTCACCAGAGACAGACAGCCTACAATCAGCCCCAGCATTTT	CASHQRQTAYNQPQHF
NA	TRBV7-9	16	TRBJ2-4	NA	TGTGCCAGCAGCCCTGACAGTTTCCTAGCCAAAAACATTCAGTACTTC	CASSPDSFLAKNIQYF
NA	TRBV19	15	TRBJ2-7	TRBD2	TGTGCCAGTCCCCCCCCTAGCGGGAGTTGCCACGAGCAGTACTTC	CASPPPSGSCHEQYF
NA	TRBV28	15	TRBJ2-2	TRBD2	TGTGCCAGCAGCGACCTAGCGGGAGGAACCGGGGAGCTGTTTTTT	CASSDLAGGTGELFF
NA	TRBV5-6	16	TRBJ2-7	TRBD2	TGTGCCAGCAGCCCTGCTAGGGGGACTAGGTACTACGAGCAGTACTTC	CASSPARGTRYYEQYF
NA	TRBV9	12	TRBJ1-2	NA	TGTGCCAGCAGCGTAGTTAGAGATGGCTACACCTTC	CASSVVRDGYTF
NA	TRBV7-2	18	TRBJ2-2	TRBD1	TGTGCCAGCAGCTTAGTGTCGACGGGACAGGGGTACGCCGGGGAGCTGTTTTTT	CASSLVSTGQGYAGELFF
few	TRBV24-1	15	TRBJ1-2	NA	TGTGCCACATCCCTCTCAGGAACTGCTAACTATGGCTACACCTTC	CATSLSGTANYGYTF
NA	TRBV4-1	15	TRBJ1-1	NA	TGCGCCAGCAGCCAAACAGGTCAGGGAAACACTGAAGCTTTCTTT	CASSQTGQGNTEAFF
NA	TRBV2	16	TRBJ1-1	NA	TGTGCCAGCAGAGGGGAGGGGGGCAGCCGATACACTGAAGCTTTCTTT	CASRGEGGSRYTEAFF
NA	TRBV7-2	16	TRBJ2-3	NA	TGTGCCAGCAGCTTACAAGGGCAGGGTGGGACAGATACGCAGTATTTT	CASSLQGQGGTDTQYF
NA	TRBV7-9	16	TRBJ2-1	NA	TGTGCCAGCAGCTCGGCCACGGGGACATACTACAATGAGCAGTTCTTC	CASSSATGTYYNEQFF
NA	TRBV5-1	14	TRBJ2-5	NA	TGCGCCAGCAGCTTCGGGGGACCAGAGGAGACCCAGTACTTC	CASSFGGPEETQYF
NA	TRBV28	15	TRBJ1-6	NA	TGTGCCAGCAGTTCCCCGGGGGGGGGTAGGTCACCCCTCCACTTT	CASSSPGGGRSPLHF
NA	TRBV2	16	TRBJ1-6	TRBD1	TGTGCCAGCAGTGAACGACAGGGCGGTAGTAATTCACCCCTCCACTTT	CASSERQGGSNSPLHF
NA	TRBV28	14	TRBJ2-7	TRBD2	TGTGCCAGCAGTTTTCCTAGCGGTGTCTACGAGCAGTACTTC	CASSFPSGVYEQYF
once	TRBV11-2	14	TRBJ1-1	NA	TGTGCCAGCAGCTTAGGTTATCTGAACACTGAAGCTTTCTTT	CASSLGYLNTEAFF
NA	TRBV19	14	TRBJ2-5	TRBD2	TGTGCCAGCAGGACTAGCAGGGGCCAAGAGACCCAGTACTTC	CASRTSRGQETQYF
few	TRBV27	15	TRBJ2-4	TRBD2	TGTGCCAGCAGTTCGACTCGGACTAGTTCGAACATTCAGTACTTC	CASSSTRTSSNIQYF
NA	TRBV18	15	TRBJ1-4	NA	TGTGCCAGCTCACCTGGTGAGGGATCGCGTGAAAAACTGTTTTTT	CASSPGEGSREKLFF
NA	TRBV5-6	14	TRBJ2-5	NA	TGTGCCAGCAGCTTGGGTGGCAGGGGAGAGACCCAGTACTTC	CASSLGGRGETQYF
NA	TRBV2	15	TRBJ1-5	TRBD1	TGTGCCAGCAGAGCACAGGGGATCAGCAATCAGCCCCAGCATTTT	CASRAQGISNQPQHF
NA	TRBV5-5	16	TRBJ2-1	TRBD2	TGTGCCAGCAGCCCGACCCTAGCGGGAGGGGCTAGAGAGCAGTTCTTC	CASSPTLAGGAREQFF
NA	TRBV6-2/TRBV6-3	11	TRBJ2-1	NA	TGTGCCAGCAGTTCTACGGGTGAGCAGTTCTTC	CASSSTGEQFF
NA	TRBV12-3/TRBV12-4	13	TRBJ2-7	TRBD2	TGTGCCAGCAGTTTGGGGGAGGGGTACGAGCAGTACTTC	CASSLGEGYEQYF
NA	TRBV19	15	TRBJ1-6	TRBD1	TGTGCCAGTAGTCAGGGGGGCGTCCATAATTCACCCCTCCACTTT	CASSQGGVHNSPLHF
NA	TRBV9	15	TRBJ1-1	NA	TGTGCCAGCAGCACAACACAGGCCATGAACACTGAAGCTTTCTTT	CASSTTQAMNTEAFF
NA	TRBV3-1/TRBV3-2	16	TRBJ2-3	TRBD1	TGTGCCAGCAGCAACGACAGGGAAAGGGGCACAGATACGCAGTATTTT	CASSNDRERGTDTQYF